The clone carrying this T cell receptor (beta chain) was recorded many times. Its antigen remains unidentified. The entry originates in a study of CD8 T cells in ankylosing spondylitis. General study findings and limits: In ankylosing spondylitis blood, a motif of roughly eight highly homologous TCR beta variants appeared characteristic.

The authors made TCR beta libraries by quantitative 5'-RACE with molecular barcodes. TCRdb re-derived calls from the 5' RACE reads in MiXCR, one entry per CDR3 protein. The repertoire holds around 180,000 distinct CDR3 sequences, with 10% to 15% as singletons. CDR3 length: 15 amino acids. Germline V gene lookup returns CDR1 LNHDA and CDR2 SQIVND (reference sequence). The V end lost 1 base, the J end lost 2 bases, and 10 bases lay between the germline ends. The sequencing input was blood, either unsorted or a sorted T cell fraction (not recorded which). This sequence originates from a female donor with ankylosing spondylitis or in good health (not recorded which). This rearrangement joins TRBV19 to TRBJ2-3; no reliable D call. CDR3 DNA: TGTGCCAGTAGTATAGGGAACAGAGCCACAGATACGCAGTATTTT. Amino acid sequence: CASSIGNRATDTQYF.